This record concerns one T cell receptor (beta chain) sequence. The antigen is undetermined. The CDR3 contains 15 residues. Germline values: CDR1 MNHNY, CDR2 SVGAGI (reference sequence). Unmatched junction bases numbered 13, after V lost 5 bases and J lost 7 bases. Nominal health characterized the donors when sampled, though unrecorded immune exposures were likely. The sample belongs to a study of cytomegalovirus exposure and HLA in healthy donors. Study findings and constraints: One later analysis reportedly identified an Asian-associated ancestry cluster that showed fewer N-insertions than the approximately 710-donor mean. V- and J-gene trimming of TCR beta was linked (in a later analysis) to a missense DCLRE1C variant.

PCR used 60 Vbeta primers and 13 Jbeta primers. Using immunoSEQ multiplex PCR, the repertoire was profiled, and TCRdb retains in-frame clones only, with some absent. This sample's clone table lists around 51,000 clones. The V call is TRBV6-6, the J call TRBJ2-7; TRBD1 agrees at 8 bases. The specimen sequenced was PBMCs. The receptor's source is a woman in her thirties or forties in good health and CMV-seronegative. CDR3 loop: CASSPRDRLQWEQYF. The CDR3 DNA reads as TGTGCCAGCAGTCCCCGGGACAGGCTTCAATGGGAGCAGTACTTC.